This T cell receptor (beta chain) derives from a study of blood T cell repertoires in COVID-19. Study overall: The United States, Italy and Spain provided the acute and convalescent COVID-19 samples. T cells, B-cell-depleted T cells, or PBMCs supplied cDNA or gDNA.

This clone was seen more than once but under ten times. V dropped 0 bases and J dropped 1 base, with 13 bases sitting between them. CDR1 and CDR2 (germline): SGHDT, YYEEEE. The CDR3 covers 16 residues. Authors' methods: Nucleated cell number was recorded as an estimate derived from reference gene primer amplification. Here immunoSEQ multiplex PCR was the method, and the copy in TCRdb shows in-frame clones only, minus some. V, J and clone size derive from that table, while D and trimming were established from the DNA sequence. The table lists about 300,000 clones, 85% of them singletons. The sample comprised peripheral blood. The receptor's source is a human donor in a cohort sampled during active COVID-19. This chain joins TRBV5-6 and TRBJ1-1; D is unclear. The CDR3 spells CASSLVSSRQNTEAFF. In DNA form, the CDR3 reads TGTGCCAGCAGCTTGGTAAGCTCCAGACAGAACACTGAAGCTTTCTTT.